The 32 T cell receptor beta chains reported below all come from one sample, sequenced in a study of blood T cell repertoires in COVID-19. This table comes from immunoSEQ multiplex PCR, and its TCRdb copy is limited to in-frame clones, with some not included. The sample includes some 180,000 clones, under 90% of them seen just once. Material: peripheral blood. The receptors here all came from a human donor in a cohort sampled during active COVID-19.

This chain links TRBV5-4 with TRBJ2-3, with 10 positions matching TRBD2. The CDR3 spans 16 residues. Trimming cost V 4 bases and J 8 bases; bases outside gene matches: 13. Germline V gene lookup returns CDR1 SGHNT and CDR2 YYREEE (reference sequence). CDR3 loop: CASSTPSGGAHGTQYF. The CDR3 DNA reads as TGTGCCAGCAGCACACCTAGCGGGGGAGCTCATGGTACGCAGTATTTT.

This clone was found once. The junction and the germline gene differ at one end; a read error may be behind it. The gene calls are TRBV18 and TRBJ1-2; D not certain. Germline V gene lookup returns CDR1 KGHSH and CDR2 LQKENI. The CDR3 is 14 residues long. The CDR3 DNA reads TGTGCCAGCTCTCCACGGGAGGGCTTTTATGGCTACACCTTC. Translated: CASSPREGFYGYTF.

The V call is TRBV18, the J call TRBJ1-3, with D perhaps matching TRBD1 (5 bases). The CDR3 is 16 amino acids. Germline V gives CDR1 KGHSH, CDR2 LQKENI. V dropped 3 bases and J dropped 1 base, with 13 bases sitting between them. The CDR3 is CASSPLRGFSGNTIYF. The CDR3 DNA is TGTGCCAGCTCACCTCTTAGGGGTTTTTCTGGAAACACCATATATTTT.

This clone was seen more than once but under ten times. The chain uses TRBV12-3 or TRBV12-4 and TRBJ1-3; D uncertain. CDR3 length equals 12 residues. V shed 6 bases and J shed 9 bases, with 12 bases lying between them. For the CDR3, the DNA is TGTGCCAGCAGCCCGAGTCCGATCACCATATATTTT. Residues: CASSPSPITIYF.

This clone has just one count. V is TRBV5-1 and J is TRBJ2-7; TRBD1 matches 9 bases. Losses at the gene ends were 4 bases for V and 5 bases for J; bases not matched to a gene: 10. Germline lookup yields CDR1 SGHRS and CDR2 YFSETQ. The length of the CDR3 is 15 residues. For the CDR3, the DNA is TGCGCCAGCAGCCCGCTACAGGACAGGGGCCACGAGCAGTACTTC. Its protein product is CASSPLQDRGHEQYF.

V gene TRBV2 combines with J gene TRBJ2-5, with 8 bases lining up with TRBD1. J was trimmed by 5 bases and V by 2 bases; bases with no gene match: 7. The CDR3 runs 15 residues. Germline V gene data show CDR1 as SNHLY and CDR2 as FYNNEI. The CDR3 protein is CASSELDREMETQYF. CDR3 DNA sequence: TGTGCCAGCAGTGAACTGGACAGGGAAATGGAGACCCAGTACTTC.

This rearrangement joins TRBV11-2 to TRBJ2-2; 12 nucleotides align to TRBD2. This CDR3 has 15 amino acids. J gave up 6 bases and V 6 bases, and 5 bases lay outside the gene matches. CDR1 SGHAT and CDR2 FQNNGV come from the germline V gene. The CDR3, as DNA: TGTGCCAGCAGACGTCTAGCGGGGGGGCCCGGGGAGCTGTTTTTT. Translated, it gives CASRRLAGGPGELFF.

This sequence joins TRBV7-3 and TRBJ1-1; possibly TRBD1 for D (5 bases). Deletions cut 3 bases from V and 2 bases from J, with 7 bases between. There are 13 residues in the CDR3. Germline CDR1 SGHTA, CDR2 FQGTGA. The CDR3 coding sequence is TGTGCCAGCAGCTTGGGGCGAAACACTGAAGCTTTCTTT. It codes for CASSLGRNTEAFF.

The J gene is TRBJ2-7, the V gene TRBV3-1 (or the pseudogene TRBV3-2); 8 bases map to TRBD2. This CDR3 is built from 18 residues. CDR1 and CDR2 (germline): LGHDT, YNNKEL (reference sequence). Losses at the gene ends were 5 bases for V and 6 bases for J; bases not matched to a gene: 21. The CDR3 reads CASSSLRDTKRLASEQYF. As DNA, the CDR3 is TGTGCCAGCAGCTCCCTCCGGGACACAAAAAGACTAGCGAGCGAGCAGTACTTC.

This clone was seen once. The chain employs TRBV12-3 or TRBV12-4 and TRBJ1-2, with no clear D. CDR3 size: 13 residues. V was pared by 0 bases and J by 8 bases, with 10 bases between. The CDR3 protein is CASSLAAPEGYTF. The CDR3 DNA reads TGTGCCAGCAGTTTAGCGGCCCCGGAGGGCTACACCTTC.

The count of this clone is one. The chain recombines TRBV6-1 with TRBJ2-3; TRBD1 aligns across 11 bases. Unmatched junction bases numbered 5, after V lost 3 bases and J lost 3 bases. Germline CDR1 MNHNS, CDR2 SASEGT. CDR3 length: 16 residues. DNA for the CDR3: TGTGCCAGCAGTGACCGGGACAGGGGGTTAACAGATACGCAGTATTTT. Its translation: CASSDRDRGLTDTQYF.

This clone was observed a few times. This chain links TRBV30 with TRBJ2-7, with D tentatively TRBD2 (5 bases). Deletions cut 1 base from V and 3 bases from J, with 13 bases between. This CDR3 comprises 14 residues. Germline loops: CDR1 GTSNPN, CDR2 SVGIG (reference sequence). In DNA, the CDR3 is TGTGCCTGGAGTGCCTGGACTCGACTCTACGAGCAGTACTTC. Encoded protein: CAWSAWTRLYEQYF.

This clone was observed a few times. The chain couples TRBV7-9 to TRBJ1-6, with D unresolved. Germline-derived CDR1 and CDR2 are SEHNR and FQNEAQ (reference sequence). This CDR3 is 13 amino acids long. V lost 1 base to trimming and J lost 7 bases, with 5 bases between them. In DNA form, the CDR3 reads TGTGCCAGCAGCTTAGAACGGAATTCACCCCTCCACTTT. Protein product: CASSLERNSPLHF.

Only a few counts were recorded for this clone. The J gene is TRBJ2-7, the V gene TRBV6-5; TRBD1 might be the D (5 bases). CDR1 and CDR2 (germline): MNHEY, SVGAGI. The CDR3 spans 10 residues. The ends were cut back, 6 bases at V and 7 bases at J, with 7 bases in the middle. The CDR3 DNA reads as TGTGCCAGCAGCCAGGGTGAGCAGTACTTC. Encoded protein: CASSQGEQYF.

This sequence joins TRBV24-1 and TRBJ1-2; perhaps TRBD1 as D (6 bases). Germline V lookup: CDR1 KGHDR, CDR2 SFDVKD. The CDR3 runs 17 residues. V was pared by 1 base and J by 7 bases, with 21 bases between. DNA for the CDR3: TGTGCCACCAGTGATTTTTCAGGGCCCGGGGGGCACGGTGGCTACACCTTC. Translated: CATSDFSGPGGHGGYTF.

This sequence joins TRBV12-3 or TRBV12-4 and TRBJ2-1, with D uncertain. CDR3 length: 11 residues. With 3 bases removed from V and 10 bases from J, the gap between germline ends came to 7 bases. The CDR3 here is CASSLVGEQFF. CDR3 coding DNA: TGTGCCAGCAGTTTGGTCGGGGAGCAGTTCTTC.

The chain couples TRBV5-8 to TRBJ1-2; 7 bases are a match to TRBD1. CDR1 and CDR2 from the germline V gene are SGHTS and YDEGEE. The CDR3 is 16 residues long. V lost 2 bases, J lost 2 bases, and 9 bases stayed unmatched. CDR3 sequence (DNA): TGTGCCAGCAGCTTAGCCTCCGGGACAGCCAACTATGGCTACACCTTC. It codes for CASSLASGTANYGYTF.

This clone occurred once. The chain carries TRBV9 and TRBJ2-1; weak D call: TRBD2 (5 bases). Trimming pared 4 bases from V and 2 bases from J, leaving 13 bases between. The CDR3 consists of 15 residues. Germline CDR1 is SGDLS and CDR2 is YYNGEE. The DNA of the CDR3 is TGTGCCAGCAGCCTCCAGTCAGCGGCCTACAATGAGCAGTTCTTC. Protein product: CASSLQSAAYNEQFF.

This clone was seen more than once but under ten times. CDR3 nucleotides: TGTGCCAGCAGCCAAGAAGGGGTGAACACTGAAGCTTTCTTT. Protein product: CASSQEGVNTEAFF. The chain combines TRBV4-2 with TRBJ1-1; tentatively, D is TRBD1 (5 bases). The V gene lost 0 bases and the J gene lost 0 bases, with 5 bases spanning the gap. This CDR3 spans 14 amino acids. Germline lookup yields CDR1 LGHNA and CDR2 YNFKEQ.

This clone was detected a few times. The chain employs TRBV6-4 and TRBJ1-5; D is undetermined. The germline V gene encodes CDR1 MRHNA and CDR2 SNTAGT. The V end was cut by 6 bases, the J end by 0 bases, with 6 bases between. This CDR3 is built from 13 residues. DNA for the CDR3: TGTGCCAGCAGGCGGAGTAGCAATCAGCCCCAGCATTTT. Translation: CASRRSSNQPQHF.

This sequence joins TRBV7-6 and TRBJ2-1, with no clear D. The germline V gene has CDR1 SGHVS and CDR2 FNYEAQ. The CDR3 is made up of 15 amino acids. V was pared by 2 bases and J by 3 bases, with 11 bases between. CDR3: CASSLSLGGYNEQFF. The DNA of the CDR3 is TGTGCCAGCAGCTTAAGTCTAGGCGGCTACAATGAGCAGTTCTTC.

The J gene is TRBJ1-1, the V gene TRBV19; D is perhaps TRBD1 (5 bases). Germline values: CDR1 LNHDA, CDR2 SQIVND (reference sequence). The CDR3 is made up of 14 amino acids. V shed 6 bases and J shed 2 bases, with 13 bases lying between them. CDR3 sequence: CASSPLGGNTEAFF. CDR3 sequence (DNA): TGTGCCAGTAGCCCCCTGGGGGGAAACACTGAAGCTTTCTTT.

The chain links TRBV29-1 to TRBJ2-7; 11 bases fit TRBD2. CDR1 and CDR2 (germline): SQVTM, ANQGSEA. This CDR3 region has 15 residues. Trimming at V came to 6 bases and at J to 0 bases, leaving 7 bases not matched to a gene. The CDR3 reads CSVAGLAGSSYEQYF. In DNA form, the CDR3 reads TGCAGCGTCGCCGGACTAGCGGGTAGCTCCTACGAGCAGTACTTC.

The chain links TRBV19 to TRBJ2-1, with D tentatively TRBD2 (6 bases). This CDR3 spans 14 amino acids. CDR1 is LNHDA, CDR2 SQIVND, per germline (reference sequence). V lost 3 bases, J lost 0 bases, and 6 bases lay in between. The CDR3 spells CASSIGSSYNEQFF. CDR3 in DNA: TGTGCCAGTAGTATCGGGAGCTCCTACAATGAGCAGTTCTTC.

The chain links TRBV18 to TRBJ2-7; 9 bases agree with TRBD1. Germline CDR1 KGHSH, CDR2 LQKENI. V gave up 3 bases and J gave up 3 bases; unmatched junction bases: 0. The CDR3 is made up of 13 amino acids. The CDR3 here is CASSPTGGYEQYF. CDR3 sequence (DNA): TGTGCCAGCTCACCGACAGGGGGCTACGAGCAGTACTTC.

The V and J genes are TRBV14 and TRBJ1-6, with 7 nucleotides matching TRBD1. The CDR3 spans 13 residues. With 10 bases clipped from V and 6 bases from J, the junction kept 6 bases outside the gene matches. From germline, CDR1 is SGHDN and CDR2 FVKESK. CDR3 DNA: TGTGCCACGCCTTGGGACAGTAATTCACCCCTCCACTTT. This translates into CATPWDSNSPLHF.

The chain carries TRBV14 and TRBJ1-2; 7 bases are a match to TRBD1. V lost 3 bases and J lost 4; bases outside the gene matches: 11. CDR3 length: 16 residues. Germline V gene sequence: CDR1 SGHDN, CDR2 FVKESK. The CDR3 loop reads CASSHNTGQATYGYTF. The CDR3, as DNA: TGTGCCAGCAGCCACAATACCGGACAGGCAACCTATGGCTACACCTTC.

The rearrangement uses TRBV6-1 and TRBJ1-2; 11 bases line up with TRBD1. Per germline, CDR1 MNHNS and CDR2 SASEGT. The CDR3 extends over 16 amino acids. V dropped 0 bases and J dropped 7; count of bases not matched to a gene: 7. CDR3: CASSEAHGTGGGGYTF. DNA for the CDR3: TGTGCCAGCAGTGAAGCACACGGGACAGGGGGAGGTGGCTACACCTTC.

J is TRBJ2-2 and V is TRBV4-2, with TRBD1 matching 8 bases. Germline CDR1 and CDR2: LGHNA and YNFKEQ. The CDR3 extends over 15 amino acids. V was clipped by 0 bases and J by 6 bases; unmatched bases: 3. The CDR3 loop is CASSQESGGSGELFF. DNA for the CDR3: TGTGCCAGCAGCCAAGAATCAGGGGGCTCCGGGGAGCTGTTTTTT.

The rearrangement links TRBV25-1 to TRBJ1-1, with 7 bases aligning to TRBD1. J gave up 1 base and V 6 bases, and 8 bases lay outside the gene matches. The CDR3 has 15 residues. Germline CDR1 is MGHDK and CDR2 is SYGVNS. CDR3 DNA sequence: TGTGCCAGCAGAGGCCGGGACAGTAGGAACACTGAAGCTTTCTTT. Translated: CASRGRDSRNTEAFF. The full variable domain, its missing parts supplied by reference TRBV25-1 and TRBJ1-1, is EADIYQTPRYLVIGTGKKITLECSQTMGHDKMYWYQQDPGMELHLIHYSYGVNSTEKGDLSSESTVSRIRTEHFPLTLESARPSHTSQYLCASRGRDSRNTEAFFGQGTRLTVV.

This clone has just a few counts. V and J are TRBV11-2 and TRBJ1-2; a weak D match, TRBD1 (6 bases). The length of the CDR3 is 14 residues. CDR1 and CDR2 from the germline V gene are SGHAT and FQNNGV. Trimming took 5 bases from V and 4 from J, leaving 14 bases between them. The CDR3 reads CASSQVRTAYGYTF. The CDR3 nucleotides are TGTGCCAGCAGCCAAGTCCGGACAGCCTATGGCTACACCTTC.

The CDR3 DNA follows: TGTGCCAGCACGACAGGACTAGCCAGCTCCTACGAGCAGTACTTC. Translation gives CASTTGLASSYEQYF. The rearrangement joins TRBV21-1 to TRBJ2-7; the D call of TRBD2 is as the table states it, not checked on the DNA. TRBV21-1 is marked as a pseudogene. This CDR3 contains 15 residues.